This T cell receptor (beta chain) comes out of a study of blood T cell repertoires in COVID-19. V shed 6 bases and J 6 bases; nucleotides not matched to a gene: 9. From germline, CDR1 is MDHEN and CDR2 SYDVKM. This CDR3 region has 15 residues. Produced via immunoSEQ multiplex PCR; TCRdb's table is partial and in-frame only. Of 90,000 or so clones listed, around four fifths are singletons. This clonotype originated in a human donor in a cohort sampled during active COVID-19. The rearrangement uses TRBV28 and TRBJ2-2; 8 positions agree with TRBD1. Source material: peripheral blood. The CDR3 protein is CASSPQGASAGELFF. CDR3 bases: TGTGCCAGCAGCCCCCAGGGGGCATCGGCCGGGGAGCTGTTTTTT.